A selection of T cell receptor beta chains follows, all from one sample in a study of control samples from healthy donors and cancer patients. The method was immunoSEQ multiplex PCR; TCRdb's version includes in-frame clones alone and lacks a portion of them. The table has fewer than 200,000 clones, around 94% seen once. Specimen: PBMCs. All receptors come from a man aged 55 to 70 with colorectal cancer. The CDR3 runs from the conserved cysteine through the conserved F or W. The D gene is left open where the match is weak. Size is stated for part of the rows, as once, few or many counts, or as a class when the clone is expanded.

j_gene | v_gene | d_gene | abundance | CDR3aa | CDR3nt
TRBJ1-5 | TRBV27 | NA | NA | CASSLAGYSNQPQHF | TGTGCCAGCAGTTTAGCAGGTTATAGCAATCAGCCCCAGCATTTT
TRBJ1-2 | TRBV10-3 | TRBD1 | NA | CAVNRGGSEGYTF | TGTGCCGTCAACAGGGGGGGAAGCGAGGGCTACACCTTC
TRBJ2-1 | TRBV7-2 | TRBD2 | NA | CASSLVPSGVPYNEQFF | TGTGCCAGCAGCTTAGTACCTAGCGGGGTACCCTACAATGAGCAGTTCTTC
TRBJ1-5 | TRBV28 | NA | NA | CASRRQERWQPQHF | TGTGCCAGCCGTAGACAGGAGAGGTGGCAGCCCCAGCATTTT
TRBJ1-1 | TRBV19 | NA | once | CASSIAGGRTEAFF | TGTGCCAGTAGTATAGCTGGGGGGCGAACTGAAGCTTTCTTT
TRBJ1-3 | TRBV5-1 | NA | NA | CASSLDTGSTGNTIYF | TGCGCCAGCAGCTTAGATACAGGGTCCACTGGAAACACCATATATTTT
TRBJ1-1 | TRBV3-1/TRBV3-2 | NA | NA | CASSDRAGTEAFF | TGTGCCAGCAGCGATCGGGCGGGCACTGAAGCTTTCTTT
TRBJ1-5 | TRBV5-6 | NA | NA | CASSFGNQPQHF | TGTGCCAGCAGCTTTGGCAATCAGCCCCAGCATTTT
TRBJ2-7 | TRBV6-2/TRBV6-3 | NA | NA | CASSREAFYEQYF | TGTGCCAGCAGCCGGGAAGCATTCTACGAGCAGTACTTC
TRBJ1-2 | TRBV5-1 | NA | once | CASMEGLNGYTF | TGCGCCTCTATGGAGGGATTGAATGGCTACACCTTC
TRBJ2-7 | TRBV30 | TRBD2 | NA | CAWSVGVSGGEQYF | TGTGCCTGGAGTGTAGGTGTTTCGGGGGGCGAGCAGTACTTC
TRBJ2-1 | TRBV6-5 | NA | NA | CASRLGVYSEQFF | TGTGCCAGCAGACTAGGGGTATATTCTGAGCAGTTCTTC
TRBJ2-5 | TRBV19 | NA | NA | CASKEVQKETQYF | TGTGCCAGTAAGGAGGTGCAGAAAGAGACCCAGTACTTC
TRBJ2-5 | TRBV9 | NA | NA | CASSVEESETQYF | TGTGCCAGCAGCGTAGAAGAGTCGGAGACCCAGTACTTC
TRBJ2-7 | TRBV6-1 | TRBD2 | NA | CASSGIASGLAGNSQYEQYF | TGTGCCAGCAGTGGGATAGCCTCGGGACTAGCGGGTAATTCCCAGTACGAGCAGTACTTC
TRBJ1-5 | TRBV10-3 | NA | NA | CATGTANQPQHF | TGTGCCACCGGGACGGCTAATCAGCCCCAGCATTTT
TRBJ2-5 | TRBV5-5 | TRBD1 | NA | CASSLALRDRAKETQYF | TGTGCCAGCAGCTTGGCCTTGAGGGACAGGGCAAAAGAGACCCAGTACTTC
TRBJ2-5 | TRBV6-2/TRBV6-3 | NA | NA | CASSTGQGTETQYF | TGTGCCAGCAGTACAGGACAAGGGACGGAGACCCAGTACTTC
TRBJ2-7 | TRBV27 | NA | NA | CASSLRMGYEQYF | TGTGCCAGCAGTTTGCGTATGGGCTACGAGCAGTACTTC
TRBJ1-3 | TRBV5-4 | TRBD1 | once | CASSLQGANGNTIYF | TGTGCCAGCAGCTTGCAGGGGGCTAATGGAAACACCATATATTTT
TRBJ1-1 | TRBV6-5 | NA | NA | CASSPPGRLNTEAFF | TGTGCCAGCAGCCCCCCCGGACGGTTGAACACTGAAGCTTTCTTT
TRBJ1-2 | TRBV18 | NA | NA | CASSPDGSYGYTF | TGTGCCAGCTCACCGGACGGTTCCTATGGCTACACCTTC
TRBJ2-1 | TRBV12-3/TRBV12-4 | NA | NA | CASSLGTSNEQFF | TGTGCCAGCAGTTTAGGGACATCTAATGAGCAGTTCTTC
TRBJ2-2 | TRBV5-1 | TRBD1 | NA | CASSERQGNTGELFF | TGCGCCAGCAGCGAGAGACAGGGGAACACCGGGGAGCTGTTTTTT
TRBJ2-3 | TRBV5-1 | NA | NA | CASSLSKVGSHTDTQYF | TGCGCCAGCAGCTTGTCTAAGGTGGGGTCTCACACAGATACGCAGTATTTT
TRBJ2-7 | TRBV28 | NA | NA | CASSPGGESYEQYF | TGTGCCAGCAGCCCAGGCGGAGAGTCCTACGAGCAGTACTTC
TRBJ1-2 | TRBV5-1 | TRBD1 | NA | CASSLSGTGGENYDYTF | TGCGCCAGCAGCTTGTCCGGGACAGGGGGTGAAAACTATGACTACACCTTC
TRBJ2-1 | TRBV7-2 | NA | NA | CASSLAGTYNEQFF | TGTGCCAGCAGCTTAGCGGGGACCTACAATGAGCAGTTCTTC
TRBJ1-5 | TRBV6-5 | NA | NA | CASSYQRQVQPQHF | TGTGCCAGCAGTTACCAAAGACAGGTGCAGCCCCAGCATTTT
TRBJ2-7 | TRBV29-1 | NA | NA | CSVEEGFPSYEQYF | TGCAGCGTTGAAGAGGGGTTTCCTTCCTACGAGCAGTACTTC
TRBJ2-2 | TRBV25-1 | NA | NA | CASSDLDPRGELFF | TGTGCCAGCAGTGACCTTGACCCCCGCGGGGAGCTGTTTTTT
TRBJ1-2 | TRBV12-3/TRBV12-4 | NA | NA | CASRTGGGYTF | TGTGCCAGCAGGACAGGCGGTGGCTACACCTTC
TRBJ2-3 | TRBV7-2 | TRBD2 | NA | CASSLGTSGGAGTDTQYF | TGTGCCAGCAGCTTAGGGACTAGCGGGGGGGCTGGGACAGATACGCAGTATTTT
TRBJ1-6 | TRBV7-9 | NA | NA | CASSLPGQRNSPLHF | TGTGCCAGCAGCTTACCTGGACAGAGGAATTCACCCCTCCACTTT
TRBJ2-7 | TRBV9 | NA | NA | CASSVGRLSYEQYF | TGTGCCAGCAGCGTTGGACGTCTCTCCTACGAGCAGTACTTC
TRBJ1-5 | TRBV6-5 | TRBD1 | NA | CASRRDSGSNQPQHF | TGTGCCAGCAGACGGGACAGCGGAAGCAATCAGCCCCAGCATTTT
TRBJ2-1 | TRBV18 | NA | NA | CASSPPRGPAYNEQFF | TGTGCCAGCTCACCGCCCCGGGGCCCCGCTTACAATGAGCAGTTCTTC
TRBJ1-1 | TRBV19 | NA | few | CASTFRGGTEAFF | TGTGCCAGTACTTTCCGGGGCGGCACTGAAGCTTTCTTT
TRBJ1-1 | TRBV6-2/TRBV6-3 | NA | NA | CASSYGPGLDTEAFF | TGTGCCAGCAGTTATGGTCCCGGGCTGGACACTGAAGCTTTCTTT
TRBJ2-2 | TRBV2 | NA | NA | CASRAGYANTGELFF | TGTGCCAGCAGAGCAGGGTACGCGAACACCGGGGAGCTGTTTTTT
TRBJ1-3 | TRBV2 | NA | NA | CASSAQGLSGNTIYF | TGTGCCAGCAGTGCACAGGGCCTCTCTGGAAACACCATATATTTT
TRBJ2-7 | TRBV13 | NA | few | CASSLSTSRYEQYF | TGTGCCAGCAGCCTATCCACTAGCAGGTACGAGCAGTACTTC
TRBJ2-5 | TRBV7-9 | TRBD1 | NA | CASSLGTGRVETQYF | TGTGCCAGCAGCTTAGGGACAGGGCGCGTGGAGACCCAGTACTTC
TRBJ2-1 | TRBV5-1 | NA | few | CASRGPVLDEQFF | TGCGCCAGCAGGGGCCCAGTTTTGGATGAGCAGTTCTTC
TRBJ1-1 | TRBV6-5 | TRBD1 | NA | CASSLTGIDTEAFF | TGTGCCAGCAGTTTGACAGGGATCGACACTGAAGCTTTCTTT
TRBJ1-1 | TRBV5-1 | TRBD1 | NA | CASSLPDRGGGTEAFF | TGCGCCAGCAGCTTGCCGGACAGGGGAGGGGGCACTGAAGCTTTCTTT
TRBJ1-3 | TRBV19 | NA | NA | CASSVQGLGGNTIYF | TGTGCCAGTAGTGTTCAGGGGCTCGGGGGAAACACCATATATTTT
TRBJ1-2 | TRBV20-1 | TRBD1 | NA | CSAGQGIGYTF | TGCAGTGCCGGACAGGGGATTGGCTACACCTTC
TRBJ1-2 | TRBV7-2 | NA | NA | CASSSGAGYTF | TGTGCCAGCAGCTCGGGGGCTGGCTACACCTTC
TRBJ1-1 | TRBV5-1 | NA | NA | CASSLYREDGTEAFF | TGCGCCAGCAGCTTATACAGGGAGGATGGAACTGAAGCTTTCTTT